This passage covers 5 T cell receptor beta chains from one sample sequenced in a study of T cell repertoires in cytomegalovirus infection. TCRdb processed the reads anew with MiXCR; each CDR3 protein has one entry. The profile shows approximately 750,000 distinct CDR3 sequences, 35% of them singletons. The sequenced sample consisted of PBMCs. The receptors stem from a human donor in good health (CMV status not recorded). Some clones in this sample may be carry-over from other donors' samples.

This clonotype has just a few counts. J is TRBJ2-2 and V is TRBV4-2, with TRBD2 identical over 11 bases. This CDR3 is 16 amino acids long. Germline CDR1 is LGHNA and CDR2 is YNFKEQ. Unmatched junction bases numbered 7, after V lost 4 bases and J lost 6 bases. CDR3 in amino acids: CASSPTSGSGSGELFF. The CDR3 bases are TGTGCCAGCAGCCCTACTAGCGGGAGTGGTTCCGGGGAGCTGTTTTTT.

V gene TRBV6-5 combines with J gene TRBJ1-1, with D maybe TRBD1 (5 bases). Trimming cost V 3 bases and J 6 bases, with 8 bases left between them. The length of the CDR3 is 12 residues. Germline values: CDR1 MNHEY, CDR2 SVGAGI. The CDR3 nucleotides read TGTGCCAGCAGTTATGGGGACTCTGAAGCTTTCTTT. Amino acids: CASSYGDSEAFF.

The V call is TRBV6-1, the J call TRBJ2-7, with 7 bases that match TRBD1. Germline loops: CDR1 MNHNS, CDR2 SASEGT. V was pared by 6 bases and J by 4 bases, with 9 bases of the junction left unmatched. The CDR3 length is 14 residues. In DNA form, the CDR3 reads TGTGCCAGCAGCAGGGACAGAAAAGGGTACGAGCAGTACTTC. Translation: CASSRDRKGYEQYF.

The chain employs TRBV7-8 and TRBJ2-7; TRBD1 agrees at 8 bases. Trimming removed 4 bases from V and 2 bases from J; junction bases left unmatched: 22. Germline CDR1 is SGHVS and CDR2 is FQNEAQ. The CDR3 sequence is 20 residues long. CDR3 nucleotides: TGTGCCAGCAGCTCACTCGACAGGGGACAATATACACACTCGGCCTACGAGCAGTACTTC. This gives the protein CASSSLDRGQYTHSAYEQYF.

This clonotype occurred many times. This chain connects TRBV7-9 to TRBJ1-5; a weak D match, TRBD1 (6 bases). This CDR3 contains 14 residues. Trimming removed 0 bases at V and 7 bases at J, with 10 bases between. From germline, CDR1 is SEHNR and CDR2 FQNEAQ (reference sequence). The CDR3 loop reads CASSLAGGEQPQHF. The CDR3 coding sequence is TGTGCCAGCAGCTTAGCAGGGGGGGAACAGCCCCAGCATTTT.